This entry describes one T cell receptor beta chain. The CDR3 totals 13 residues. V shed 5 bases and J shed 8 bases, with 13 bases lying between them. Germline V CDR1 and CDR2: SGHNT, YENEEA. This entry belongs to a study of brain metastases from non-small cell lung cancer. The repertoire was sequenced with immunoSEQ multiplex PCR; TCRdb's copy has only in-frame clones and lacks some. The table shows 680 or so clones, with about nine tenths occurring only once. This chain connects TRBV11-3 to TRBJ2-1, with D tentatively TRBD1 (6 bases). Input material: tumor-adjacent normal tissue. The receptor comes from a donor at least 40 years old with non-small cell lung cancer. CDR3 sequence (DNA): TGTGCCAGCAGCCAGGGGTCGGGGTATGAGCAGTTCTTC. As protein: CASSQGSGYEQFF.